Below are 18 T cell receptor beta chains sequenced from a single sample in a study of beta chain features in type 1 diabetes. Study-wide findings and caveats: TCRB CDR3s were moderately but significantly shorter in Type 1 diabetes patients in all four CD4+ subsets.

The antigens for these receptors are not known. Of the isolated RNA, all was reverse transcribed, and so the sequenced material was expressed TCRB transcripts. The repertoire was sequenced with immunoSEQ multiplex PCR; TCRdb's copy has only in-frame clones and lacks some. The table lists approximately 150,000 clones, roughly 65% of them singletons. Sequencing was carried out using naive CD4+ T cells from blood. The receptor source for this set is a man under 40 with type 1 diabetes.

The chain recombines TRBV7-2 with TRBJ2-2; 10 bases align to TRBD1. The V gene's germline CDR1 is SGHTA and CDR2 FQGNSA. The length of the CDR3 is 15 residues. Germline trimming cut 5 bases from V and 4 bases from J; bases unmatched to any gene: 4. The CDR3 loop reads CASSPRDRGTGELFF. The CDR3, as DNA: TGTGCCAGCAGCCCCCGGGACAGGGGCACCGGGGAGCTGTTTTTT.

This rearrangement joins TRBV7-2 to TRBJ2-2; 7 bases line up with TRBD1. Trimming removed 4 bases from V and 0 bases from J; junction bases left unmatched: 2. This CDR3 has 15 amino acids. The germline gives CDR1 SGHTA, CDR2 FQGNSA. The DNA for the CDR3 is TGTGCCAGCAGCTCTGGGACAGCGAACACCGGGGAGCTGTTTTTT. This encodes CASSSGTANTGELFF.

This chain joins TRBV29-1 and TRBJ2-7; weak D call: TRBD1 (5 bases). Trimming removed 6 bases from V and 4 bases from J, with 16 bases in between. The CDR3 contains 13 residues. Germline V gene sequence: CDR1 SQVTM, CDR2 ANQGSEA. CDR3: CSVRTAGPYEQYF. The CDR3 bases are TGCAGCGTGCGAACGGCAGGGCCATACGAGCAGTACTTC.

This clone was counted between two and nine times. The CDR3 loop reads CASSPRTGYEQYF. Written as DNA, the CDR3 is TGTGCCAGCAGCCCTAGGACAGGATACGAGCAGTACTTC. V and J are TRBV7-9 and TRBJ2-7, with TRBD1 matching over 7 bases. V was pared by 5 bases and J by 4 bases, with 5 bases of the junction left unmatched. The CDR3 is 13 amino acids. The V gene's germline CDR1 is SEHNR and CDR2 FQNEAQ (reference sequence).

The chain uses TRBV11-2 and TRBJ2-3, with 10 bases matching TRBD2. V trimming: 5 bases; J trimming: 11 bases; junction bases outside the gene matches: 10. Germline V CDR1 and CDR2: SGHAT, FQNNGV. CDR3 length: 14 residues. CDR3 amino acids: CASSRGLAELRQYF. The CDR3 region has the DNA TGTGCCAGCAGCCGAGGACTAGCGGAACTAAGGCAGTATTTT.

This clone was counted between two and nine times. This chain connects TRBV27 to TRBJ2-1, with D perhaps matching TRBD2 (6 bases). The CDR3 has 14 amino acids. Germline assignment: CDR1 MNHEY and CDR2 SMNVEV (reference sequence). With 8 bases removed from V and 0 bases from J, the gap between germline ends came to 11 bases. The DNA for the CDR3 is TGTGCCAGCCATCCCGGGGGCTCCTACAATGAGCAGTTCTTC. Its protein is CASHPGGSYNEQFF.

This clone has more than one count but fewer than ten. This rearrangement joins TRBV9 to TRBJ1-5; weak D call: TRBD1 (5 bases). The V end was cut by 3 bases, the J end by 8 bases, with 15 bases between. Germline V gene lookup returns CDR1 SGDLS and CDR2 YYNGEE. The CDR3 runs 14 residues. As DNA, the CDR3 is TGTGCCAGCAGCGACGGGGGGACGACAGAGCCCCAGCATTTT. Amino acids: CASSDGGTTEPQHF.

The CDR3: CASSLFGESVTDTQYF. CDR3 coding DNA: TGTGCCAGCAGCTTATTTGGGGAGTCGGTCACAGATACGCAGTATTTT. This sequence joins TRBV7-9 and TRBJ2-3; D perhaps matches TRBD2 (5 bases). The germline V gene encodes CDR1 SEHNR and CDR2 FQNEAQ (reference sequence). V lost 2 bases and J 2 bases, leaving 14 bases between the germline ends. The length of the CDR3 is 16 residues.

This chain joins TRBV30 and TRBJ2-1; TRBD2 aligns across 7 bases. Germline V lookup: CDR1 GTSNPN, CDR2 SVGIG (reference sequence). The CDR3 consists of 16 residues. V was clipped by 2 bases and J by 0 bases; unmatched bases: 7. CDR3 nucleotide sequence: TGTGCCTGGAGTTTGTCTAGCGGTAGCTCCTACAATGAGCAGTTCTTC. The encoded protein is CAWSLSSGSSYNEQFF.

This chain uses TRBV19 with TRBJ2-1; perhaps TRBD2 as D (6 bases). The CDR3 runs 13 residues. V gave up 4 bases and J gave up 8 bases, with 12 bases separating them. From germline, CDR1 is LNHDA and CDR2 SQIVND (reference sequence). In DNA form, the CDR3 reads TGTGCCAGTAGTAATCGACCGGGGGATGAGCAGTTCTTC. It codes for CASSNRPGDEQFF.

This chain connects TRBV10-3 to TRBJ1-2; TRBD1 matches 12 bases. Germline trimming cut 10 bases from V and 3 bases from J; bases unmatched to any gene: 9. The germline V gene encodes CDR1 ENHRY and CDR2 SYGVKD. This CDR3 comprises 15 residues. This chain's CDR3 is CATSGQGAQDYGYTF. CDR3 sequence (DNA): TGTGCCACCTCGGGACAGGGGGCGCAAGACTATGGCTACACCTTC.

The sample holds a few counts of this clone. This chain uses TRBV7-2 with TRBJ2-5; TRBD1 or TRBD2 may be the D gene (6 bases each). V lost 5 bases and J lost 5, with 21 bases in between. The germline gives CDR1 SGHTA, CDR2 FQGNSA. The CDR3 covers 16 residues. CDR3 in DNA: TGTGCCAGCAGCCCGTGGGGGGCTATAAACGTCGAGACCCAGTACTTC. It yields the protein CASSPWGAINVETQYF. The whole variable domain, remainder taken from reference TRBV7-2 and TRBJ2-5, is GAGVSQSPSNKVTEKGKDVELRCDPISGHTALYWYRQSLGQGLEFLIYFQGNSAPDKSGLPSDRFSAERTGGSVSTLTIQRTQQEDSAVYLCASSPWGAINVETQYFGPGTRLLVL.

The rearrangement uses TRBV18 and TRBJ1-1; no firm D call. In germline, CDR1 is KGHSH, CDR2 LQKENI. This CDR3 is 12 amino acids long. The V and J ends lost 2 bases and 1 base respectively, with 2 bases between them. The CDR3 sequence is CASSPENTEAFF. The DNA of the CDR3 is TGTGCCAGCTCACCAGAGAACACTGAAGCTTTCTTT.

This sequence joins TRBV30 and TRBJ1-1, with no clear D. Germline CDR1 GTSNPN, CDR2 SVGIG (reference sequence). The CDR3 consists of 12 residues. Trimming left V 0 bases short and J 5 bases short, with 7 bases between. The CDR3 DNA is TGTGCCTGGAGTGTATCGGAGACTGAAGCTTTCTTT. It encodes CAWSVSETEAFF.

Only one count was recorded for this clone. The chain recombines TRBV7-2 with TRBJ2-1, with D unresolved. This CDR3 is 16 amino acids long. In germline, CDR1 is SGHTA, CDR2 FQGNSA. V was cut by 1 base and J by 2 bases, with 12 bases left in between. CDR3 in DNA: TGTGCCAGCAGCTTAGATGGGGTCTTACCCTACAATGAGCAGTTCTTC. This sequence encodes CASSLDGVLPYNEQFF.

The J gene is TRBJ1-2, the V gene TRBV29-1; D gene unclear. V shed 5 bases and J shed 4 bases, with 8 bases lying between them. This CDR3 contains 11 residues. The germline V gene has CDR1 SQVTM and CDR2 ANQGSEA. The CDR3 here is CSVNGVYGYTF. CDR3 DNA sequence: TGCAGCGTTAACGGGGTCTATGGCTACACCTTC.

The table lists this clone with a few counts. V usage is TRBV7-2 and J usage is TRBJ2-1; possible D gene TRBD2, 6 bases. This CDR3 is built from 15 residues. Germline loops: CDR1 SGHTA, CDR2 FQGNSA. Trimming removed 5 bases from V and 4 bases from J, with 15 bases in between. CDR3 region: CASSVSGGTYNEQFF. CDR3 DNA: TGTGCCAGCAGCGTCTCCGGGGGAACTTACAATGAGCAGTTCTTC.

The CDR3 sequence is CSVVVTVLNEQFF. Here the CDR3 DNA reads TGCAGCGTTGTTGTGACAGTTCTAAATGAGCAGTTCTTC. V and J are TRBV29-1 and TRBJ2-1; possible D gene TRBD1, 5 bases. Germline CDR1 and CDR2: SQVTM and ANQGSEA. The CDR3 covers 13 residues. Trimming took 4 bases from V and 7 from J, leaving 14 bases between them.